Listed here is a single T cell receptor (beta chain). This record comes from a study of blood T cell repertoires in COVID-19. In the study overall: In each case, the material was cDNA or gDNA derived from T cells, B-cell-depleted T cells, or PBMCs.

The CDR3 is made up of 15 amino acids. Germline CDR1 reads SNHLY; CDR2 reads FYNNEI. The V gene lost 2 bases and the J gene lost 9 bases, with 17 bases spanning the gap. Data came from immunoSEQ multiplex PCR; TCRdb stores just in-frame clones and leaves some out. The table shows approximately 180,000 clones, with about 85% occurring only once. The rearrangement uses TRBV2 and TRBJ2-1, with D tentatively TRBD2 (6 bases). The sequenced sample consisted of peripheral blood. The sequence was collected from a woman of 80 years or more with acute or convalescent COVID-19. The CDR3 region has the DNA TGTGCCAGCAGTGAAACTAGCCCCCAGGTGGGTGAGCAGTTCTTC. The encoded protein is CASSETSPQVGEQFF.